These T cell receptor beta chains were read from a single sample in a study of blood T cell repertoires in COVID-19. Generated by immunoSEQ multiplex PCR, the TCRdb table keeps only in-frame clones and is missing some. The sample carries around 70,000 clones, roughly 84% recorded once. Input material: peripheral blood. These TCRs come from a woman over 75 with active or convalescent COVID-19. Both conserved end residues are part of each CDR3. D genes are given only for firm matches. Clone size is not always given. Where it is, it says once, few, many or a class for expanded clones.

TRBJ2-5,NA,once,TRBV19,13,CASSRGVEETQYF,TGTGCCAGTAGTAGGGGGGTGGAGGAGACCCAGTACTTC
TRBJ2-2,NA,few,TRBV30,14,CAWSVQNTPGELFF,TGTGCCTGGAGTGTACAAAATACCCCCGGGGAGCTGTTTTTT
TRBJ2-3,NA,NA,TRBV7-2,15,CASSLVGAGADTQYF,TGTGCCAGCAGCTTAGTGGGGGCTGGGGCAGATACGCAGTATTTT
TRBJ1-1,NA,NA,TRBV5-4,14,CASSNGLQGAEAFF,TGTGCCAGCAGCAACGGGCTCCAAGGGGCTGAAGCTTTCTTT
TRBJ1-2,NA,NA,TRBV4-1,16,CASSQPGLQANYGYTF,TGCGCCAGCAGCCAACCAGGGCTACAGGCTAACTATGGCTACACCTTC
TRBJ1-1,NA,NA,TRBV5-6,13,CASSLGRTASTFF,TGTGCCAGCAGCTTGGGTCGGACAGCGTCGACTTTCTTT
TRBJ1-4,NA,NA,TRBV9,15,CASSLEGATNEKLFF,TGTGCCAGCAGCCTCGAGGGGGCAACTAATGAAAAACTGTTTTTT
TRBJ1-2,TRBD1,NA,TRBV7-2,15,CASSFHLGQSYGYTF,TGTGCCAGCAGCTTTCACCTGGGACAGTCCTATGGCTACACCTTC
TRBJ1-5,TRBD1,NA,TRBV29-1,15,CSVAGGTGRDQPQHF,TGCAGCGTCGCCGGTGGGACAGGGAGAGATCAGCCCCAGCATTTT
TRBJ2-5,TRBD1,NA,TRBV5-1,16,CASSLGRQGRRETQYF,TGCGCCAGCAGCTTGGGCCGACAGGGTAGGCGAGAGACCCAGTACTTC
TRBJ1-6,TRBD1,NA,TRBV9,15,CASSVGGQDNSPLHF,TGTGCCAGCAGCGTAGGGGGACAGGATAATTCACCCCTCCACTTT
TRBJ1-2,NA,NA,TRBV6-2/TRBV6-3,17,CASSYYLRRQTNYGYTF,TGTGCCAGCAGTTACTATCTAAGAAGACAGACCAACTATGGCTACACCTTC
TRBJ1-4,TRBD1,once,TRBV5-6,16,CASSGLFGTVGEKLFF,TGTGCCAGCAGCGGACTATTCGGGACAGTGGGGGAAAAACTGTTTTTT
TRBJ2-7,NA,NA,TRBV10-3,14,CAISERESFYEQYF,TGTGCCATCAGTGAGAGAGAGTCCTTTTACGAGCAGTACTTC
TRBJ2-1,TRBD2,NA,TRBV5-1,16,CASSLAGSGGVREQFF,TGCGCCAGCAGCTTGGCGGGTAGCGGGGGAGTAAGAGAGCAGTTCTTC
TRBJ2-2,TRBD1,NA,TRBV4-2,16,CASSKGTGEVAGELFF,TGTGCCAGCAGCAAGGGGACAGGGGAAGTGGCCGGGGAGCTGTTTTTT
TRBJ1-1,NA,once,TRBV2,13,CASEEERETEAFF,TGTGCCAGCGAGGAGGAACGGGAGACTGAAGCTTTCTTT
TRBJ2-3,NA,once,TRBV15,14,CATSTGIWSDTQYF,TGTGCCACCTCGACAGGTATTTGGTCAGATACGCAGTATTTT
TRBJ1-1,TRBD1,NA,TRBV15,15,CATSIRQGRNTEAFF,TGTGCCACCAGCATACGACAGGGACGAAACACTGAAGCTTTCTTT
TRBJ1-2,NA,NA,TRBV12-3/TRBV12-4,11,CASTPERGYTF,TGTGCCAGCACCCCCGAGCGTGGCTACACCTTC
TRBJ1-5,NA,NA,TRBV3-1/TRBV3-2,12,CASSQNSQPQHF,TGTGCCAGCAGCCAAAACAGTCAGCCCCAGCATTTT
TRBJ2-7,TRBD1,NA,TRBV30,13,CAWDRQGLPEQYF,TGTGCCTGGGACCGACAGGGGCTACCCGAGCAGTACTTC
TRBJ2-1,TRBD1,once,TRBV6-5,12,CATYGQDNEQFF,TGTGCCACCTACGGACAGGACAATGAGCAGTTCTTC
TRBJ2-2,NA,NA,TRBV7-3,15,CASSADSANTGELFF,TGTGCCAGCAGCGCAGACAGCGCGAACACCGGGGAGCTGTTTTTT
TRBJ1-1,NA,NA,TRBV10-3,16,CAIRDKGLPGDTEAFF,TGTGCCATAAGGGACAAAGGTTTACCCGGGGACACTGAAGCTTTCTTT
TRBJ1-3,NA,NA,TRBV12-3/TRBV12-4,13,CATARGEGNTIYF,TGTGCCACCGCCCGGGGGGAAGGAAACACCATATATTTT
TRBJ2-2,TRBD2,NA,TRBV5-1,21,CASSLPTPPTGRDYKTGELFF,TGCGCCAGCAGCTTGCCCACCCCTCCTACAGGTCGGGACTACAAAACCGGGGAGCTGTTTTTT
TRBJ2-3,TRBD2,NA,TRBV3-1/TRBV3-2,17,CASSQDGWTRGTDTQYF,TGTGCCAGCAGCCAAGATGGTTGGACTAGGGGCACAGATACGCAGTATTTT
TRBJ1-6,NA,NA,TRBV11-2,16,CASSSYGGFGDSPLHF,TGTGCCAGCAGCTCTTACGGAGGGTTTGGTGATTCACCCCTCCACTTT
TRBJ2-3,NA,NA,TRBV24-1,13,CATLGPSTDTQYF,TGTGCCACCCTGGGGCCTAGCACAGATACGCAGTATTTT
TRBJ2-3,TRBD2,NA,TRBV9,17,CASSARHRGGGTDTQYF,TGTGCCAGCAGCGCAAGGCACCGGGGGGGCGGCACAGATACGCAGTATTTT
TRBJ1-2,TRBD1,few,TRBV24-1,15,CAARRLTGANYGYTF,TGTGCCGCCAGACGGTTGACAGGGGCTAACTATGGCTACACCTTC
TRBJ1-4,NA,NA,TRBV5-1,13,CASSTATNEKLFF,TGCGCCAGCAGCACTGCAACTAATGAAAAACTGTTTTTT
TRBJ1-2,TRBD1,NA,TRBV2,12,CASRTTGDGYTF,TGTGCCAGCAGGACGACAGGGGATGGCTACACCTTC
TRBJ1-2,NA,NA,TRBV7-2,12,CASSLVRDGYTF,TGTGCCAGCAGCTTAGTCCGCGATGGCTACACCTTC
TRBJ2-7,TRBD1,NA,TRBV3-1/TRBV3-2,18,CASSPKNLPGQGDYEQYF,TGTGCCAGCAGCCCGAAAAACCTACCGGGACAGGGGGATTACGAGCAGTACTTC
TRBJ2-2,NA,once,TRBV3-1/TRBV3-2,14,CASSQFVNTGELFF,TGTGCCAGCAGCCAATTCGTCAACACCGGGGAGCTGTTTTTT
TRBJ1-5,TRBD1,NA,TRBV30,15,CAWSERRQGDQPQHF,TGTGCCTGGAGTGAGCGACGGCAGGGGGATCAGCCCCAGCATTTT
TRBJ2-7,NA,NA,TRBV4-3,15,CASSPRLWATYEQYF,TGCGCCAGCAGCCCTCGATTATGGGCGACCTACGAGCAGTACTTC
TRBJ2-5,NA,NA,TRBV7-2,14,CASSPLTLGETQYF,TGTGCCAGCAGCCCGTTAACACTAGGAGAGACCCAGTACTTC
TRBJ2-5,NA,NA,TRBV7-2,13,CASSLPYQETQYF,TGTGCCAGCAGCTTACCGTACCAAGAGACCCAGTACTTC